One and the same sample provided the 20 T cell receptor beta chains below, sequenced in a study of response to subunit inactivated influenza vaccine. TCRdb reprocessed the RT-PCR reads via MiXCR and lists one record per CDR3 protein. The sample yields hundreds of thousands of distinct CDR3 sequences, about 7.6% seen once. The specimen was PBMCs from blood, collected roughly 24 months after vaccination. These receptors were taken from a man between 50 and 75 years old who received an inactivated influenza vaccine.

The chain employs TRBV11-2 and TRBJ2-3, with 8 nucleotides matching TRBD2. The V segment lost 6 bases and the J segment 2 bases; nucleotides outside the gene matches: 10. This CDR3 has 16 residues. Germline V gives CDR1 SGHAT, CDR2 FQNNGV. CDR3 region: CASRPIAGRSTDTQYF. CDR3 bases: TGTGCCAGCAGACCGATAGCGGGACGATCCACAGATACGCAGTATTTT. The whole variable domain, filled in from reference TRBV11-2 and TRBJ2-3, reads EAGVAQSPRYKIIEKRQSVAFWCNPISGHATLYWYQQILGQGPKLLIQFQNNGVVDDSQLPKDRFSAERLKGVDSTLKIQPAKLEDSAVYLCASRPIAGRSTDTQYFGPGTRLTVL.

The gene calls are TRBV20-1 and TRBJ1-3; no clear D gene. Germline CDR1 DFQATT, CDR2 SNEGSKA (reference sequence). The CDR3 runs to 16 residues. The V and J ends lost 0 bases and 0 bases respectively, with 12 bases between them. CDR3 protein: CSARDSAWYSGNTIYF. The CDR3 DNA follows: TGCAGTGCTAGAGATTCAGCCTGGTACTCTGGAAACACCATATATTTT.

This clonotype was seen many times. This chain joins TRBV20-1 and TRBJ2-5; TRBD2 agrees at 8 bases. The CDR3 is 12 residues long. Trimming cost V 7 bases and J 0 bases; bases outside gene matches: 1. Germline V gene data show CDR1 as DFQATT and CDR2 as SNEGSKA (reference sequence). Here the CDR3 reads CSGSGDQETQYF. CDR3 sequence (DNA): TGCAGTGGTAGCGGGGACCAAGAGACCCAGTACTTC.

About this clonotype: A read error may be the cause here, since a much bigger clone is one base away. Because the CDR3 is missing its conserved closing phenylalanine or tryptophan, this is likely a read error. The CDR3 protein is CASSHQLMEKLFI. CDR3 DNA: TGCGCCAGCAGCCACCAACTAATGGAAAAACTGTTTATT. This chain uses TRBV4-1 with TRBJ1-4; unclear D gene. Trimming pared 3 bases from V and 8 bases from J, leaving 10 bases between. The germline gives CDR1 MGHRA, CDR2 YSYEKL. There are 13 residues in the CDR3.

This clonotype was seen a handful of times. CDR3 region: CASSLLDTSSGNTIYF. CDR3 in DNA: TGTGCCAGCAGCCTACTGGATACAAGCTCTGGAAACACCATATATTTT. V usage is TRBV4-2 and J usage is TRBJ1-3; the D is unclear. Trimming removed 4 bases from V and 0 bases from J, with 13 bases in between. The CDR3 runs 16 residues. CDR1 LGHNA and CDR2 YNFKEQ come from the germline V gene.

This clonotype was picked up many times. The chain carries TRBV9 and TRBJ2-7; no clear D. This CDR3 contains 16 residues. Germline assignment: CDR1 SGDLS and CDR2 YYNGEE. V was cut by 3 bases and J by 1 base, with 17 bases left in between. Here the CDR3 DNA reads TGTGCCAGCAGCGCCAGAGACAAGTCCTCTTCCTACGAGCAGTACTTC. Translation: CASSARDKSSSYEQYF. Together with reference TRBV9 and TRBJ2-7, the CDR3 gives the full variable domain: DSGVTQTPKHLITATGQRVTLRCSPRSGDLSVYWYQQSLDQGLQFLIQYYNGEERAKGNILERFSAQQFPDLHSELNLSSLELGDSALYFCASSARDKSSSYEQYFGPGTRLTVT.

This clonotype was seen at least ten times. In DNA, the CDR3 is TGTGCCAGCAGCTTAGCGTTCAGATACGGACAGGGAATGGGGGGCTACACCTTC. It encodes CASSLAFRYGQGMGGYTF. The V and J genes are TRBV7-2 and TRBJ1-2, with TRBD1 matching 8 bases. Germline V gene data show CDR1 as SGHTA and CDR2 as FQGNSA. CDR3 size: 18 residues. V was clipped by 0 bases and J by 8 bases; unmatched bases: 17.

The table lists this clonotype with a count of one. The chain joins TRBV4-3 to TRBJ2-5; D gene uncertain. This CDR3 spans 15 amino acids. The germline V gene has CDR1 LGHNA and CDR2 YSLEER. Trimming took off 0 bases at V and 4 bases at J, with 12 bases between the two ends. CDR3 protein: CASSQDWVPRETQYF. For the CDR3, the DNA is TGCGCCAGCAGCCAAGATTGGGTCCCCAGAGAGACCCAGTACTTC.

The rearrangement uses TRBV7-2 and TRBJ2-3; D assignment may be TRBD1 or TRBD2 (5 bases each). Germline values: CDR1 SGHTA, CDR2 FQGNSA. This CDR3 region has 16 residues. V gave up 4 bases and J gave up 2 bases, with 16 bases separating them. This CDR3 reads CASSSIGDGYTDTQYF. The CDR3 bases are TGTGCCAGCAGCTCCATCGGGGACGGATACACAGATACGCAGTATTTT. Full variable domain (rest looked up from reference TRBV7-2 and TRBJ2-3): GAGVSQSPSNKVTEKGKDVELRCDPISGHTALYWYRQSLGQGLEFLIYFQGNSAPDKSGLPSDRFSAERTGGSVSTLTIQRTQQEDSAVYLCASSSIGDGYTDTQYFGPGTRLTVL.

V usage is TRBV9 and J usage is TRBJ2-1, with 10 bases identical to TRBD2. The CDR3 has 16 amino acids. V lost 1 base, J lost 4 bases, and 5 bases stayed unmatched. Germline CDR1 reads SGDLS; CDR2 reads YYNGEE. For the CDR3, the DNA is TGTGCCAGCAGCGTAAATAGCGGGAGGATATACAATGAGCAGTTCTTC. It translates to CASSVNSGRIYNEQFF. The complete variable domain, with remaining parts taken from reference TRBV9 and TRBJ2-1, reads DSGVTQTPKHLITATGQRVTLRCSPRSGDLSVYWYQQSLDQGLQFLIQYYNGEERAKGNILERFSAQQFPDLHSELNLSSLELGDSALYFCASSVNSGRIYNEQFFGPGTRLTVL.

This clonotype was picked up a small number of times. This chain joins TRBV4-2 and TRBJ2-7, with D maybe TRBD2 (6 bases). Germline V CDR1 and CDR2: LGHNA, YNFKEQ. V was pared by 0 bases and J by 7 bases, with 13 bases between. This CDR3 is built from 14 residues. In nucleotides, the CDR3 is TGTGCCAGCAGCCAAGATTTGGAGGGGCGGGAGCAGTACTTC. Protein sequence: CASSQDLEGREQYF.

This clonotype was observed at least ten times. The chain has TRBV6-5 and TRBJ2-1; D remains unclear. Trimming cost V 0 bases and J 7 bases, with 16 bases left between them. Germline V gene sequence: CDR1 MNHEY, CDR2 SVGAGI. CDR3 length: 16 amino acids. The CDR3 protein is CASSYSRRVGENEQFF. In nucleotides, the CDR3 is TGTGCCAGCAGTTACTCGAGAAGGGTAGGAGAAAATGAGCAGTTCTTC.

The chain joins TRBV27 to TRBJ2-7, with 10 bases lining up with TRBD1. This CDR3 is built from 15 residues. CDR1 and CDR2 from the germline V gene are MNHEY and SMNVEV (reference sequence). J lost 4 bases, V lost 8 bases, and 11 bases had no gene match. This chain's CDR3 is CASSFSRDRGYEQYF. The CDR3 DNA sequence: TGTGCCAGCTCCTTTAGTCGGGACAGGGGTTACGAGCAGTACTTC.

The genes are TRBV6-1 and TRBJ1-1, with 7 positions matching TRBD1. The V gene end was trimmed by 6 bases and the J gene end by 5 bases; junction bases not matched to a gene: 15. CDR3 length: 16 amino acids. Germline V gene sequence: CDR1 MNHNS, CDR2 SASEGT. CDR3 bases: TGTGCCAGCAGAGATTCGCTGACAGGGTATCGGACTGAAGCTTTCTTT. It translates to CASRDSLTGYRTEAFF.

The V and J genes are TRBV29-1 and TRBJ2-1, with D possibly being TRBD1 or TRBD2 (5 bases each). CDR3 length: 19 amino acids. Germline loops: CDR1 SQVTM, CDR2 ANQGSEA. V was trimmed by 0 bases and J by 0 bases, leaving 21 bases between them. CDR3 protein: CSVEEITGPTQTSYNEQFF. The CDR3 DNA follows: TGCAGCGTTGAAGAGATAACGGGACCTACCCAGACCTCCTACAATGAGCAGTTCTTC.

V usage is TRBV20-1 and J usage is TRBJ1-6; D ambiguous. Germline loops: CDR1 DFQATT, CDR2 SNEGSKA (reference sequence). The CDR3 loop spans 14 amino acids. V dropped 5 bases and J dropped 4 bases, with 12 bases sitting between them. As DNA, the CDR3 is TGCAGTGCTTCGGCAGGCGGGTATAATTCACCCCTCCACTTT. Protein: CSASAGGYNSPLHF.

The rearrangement links TRBV6-2 or TRBV6-3 to TRBJ2-7; D might be TRBD2 (6 bases). Germline-derived CDR1 and CDR2 are MNHEY and SVGEGT. V was cut by 2 bases and J by 3 bases, with 8 bases left in between. The CDR3 length is 13 residues. The CDR3 sequence: CASSYGGFYEQYF. In nucleotides, the CDR3 is TGTGCCAGCAGTTACGGGGGGTTCTACGAGCAGTACTTC.

This clonotype was detected only a few times. This chain joins TRBV29-1 and TRBJ2-1, with 7 bases aligning to TRBD2. Germline V lookup: CDR1 SQVTM, CDR2 ANQGSEA. After removal of 6 bases from V and 6 bases from J, the junction contained 8 bases not matched to a gene. This CDR3 is built from 13 residues. The CDR3 region is CSVSGESGNEQFF. The CDR3 DNA follows: TGCAGCGTCAGCGGGGAGTCGGGCAATGAGCAGTTCTTC.

The rearrangement joins TRBV25-1 to TRBJ2-7; 11 positions match TRBD1. The V and J ends lost 7 bases and 3 bases, in that order; junction bases with no gene match: 5. The CDR3 has 14 amino acids. Per germline, CDR1 MGHDK and CDR2 SYGVNS. The CDR3 spells CASTTGTGGYEQYF. The DNA for the CDR3 is TGTGCCAGCACCACAGGGACAGGGGGCTACGAGCAGTACTTC.

This sequence joins TRBV20-1 and TRBJ2-3; perhaps D is TRBD1 or TRBD2 (6 bases each). This CDR3 has 15 amino acids. The V end lost 5 bases, the J end lost 3 bases, and 18 bases lay between the germline ends. CDR1 and CDR2 (germline): DFQATT, SNEGSKA (reference sequence). The CDR3 is CSAFPGRGHTDTQYF. The CDR3 bases are TGCAGTGCTTTTCCGGGCCGGGGGCATACAGATACGCAGTATTTT.